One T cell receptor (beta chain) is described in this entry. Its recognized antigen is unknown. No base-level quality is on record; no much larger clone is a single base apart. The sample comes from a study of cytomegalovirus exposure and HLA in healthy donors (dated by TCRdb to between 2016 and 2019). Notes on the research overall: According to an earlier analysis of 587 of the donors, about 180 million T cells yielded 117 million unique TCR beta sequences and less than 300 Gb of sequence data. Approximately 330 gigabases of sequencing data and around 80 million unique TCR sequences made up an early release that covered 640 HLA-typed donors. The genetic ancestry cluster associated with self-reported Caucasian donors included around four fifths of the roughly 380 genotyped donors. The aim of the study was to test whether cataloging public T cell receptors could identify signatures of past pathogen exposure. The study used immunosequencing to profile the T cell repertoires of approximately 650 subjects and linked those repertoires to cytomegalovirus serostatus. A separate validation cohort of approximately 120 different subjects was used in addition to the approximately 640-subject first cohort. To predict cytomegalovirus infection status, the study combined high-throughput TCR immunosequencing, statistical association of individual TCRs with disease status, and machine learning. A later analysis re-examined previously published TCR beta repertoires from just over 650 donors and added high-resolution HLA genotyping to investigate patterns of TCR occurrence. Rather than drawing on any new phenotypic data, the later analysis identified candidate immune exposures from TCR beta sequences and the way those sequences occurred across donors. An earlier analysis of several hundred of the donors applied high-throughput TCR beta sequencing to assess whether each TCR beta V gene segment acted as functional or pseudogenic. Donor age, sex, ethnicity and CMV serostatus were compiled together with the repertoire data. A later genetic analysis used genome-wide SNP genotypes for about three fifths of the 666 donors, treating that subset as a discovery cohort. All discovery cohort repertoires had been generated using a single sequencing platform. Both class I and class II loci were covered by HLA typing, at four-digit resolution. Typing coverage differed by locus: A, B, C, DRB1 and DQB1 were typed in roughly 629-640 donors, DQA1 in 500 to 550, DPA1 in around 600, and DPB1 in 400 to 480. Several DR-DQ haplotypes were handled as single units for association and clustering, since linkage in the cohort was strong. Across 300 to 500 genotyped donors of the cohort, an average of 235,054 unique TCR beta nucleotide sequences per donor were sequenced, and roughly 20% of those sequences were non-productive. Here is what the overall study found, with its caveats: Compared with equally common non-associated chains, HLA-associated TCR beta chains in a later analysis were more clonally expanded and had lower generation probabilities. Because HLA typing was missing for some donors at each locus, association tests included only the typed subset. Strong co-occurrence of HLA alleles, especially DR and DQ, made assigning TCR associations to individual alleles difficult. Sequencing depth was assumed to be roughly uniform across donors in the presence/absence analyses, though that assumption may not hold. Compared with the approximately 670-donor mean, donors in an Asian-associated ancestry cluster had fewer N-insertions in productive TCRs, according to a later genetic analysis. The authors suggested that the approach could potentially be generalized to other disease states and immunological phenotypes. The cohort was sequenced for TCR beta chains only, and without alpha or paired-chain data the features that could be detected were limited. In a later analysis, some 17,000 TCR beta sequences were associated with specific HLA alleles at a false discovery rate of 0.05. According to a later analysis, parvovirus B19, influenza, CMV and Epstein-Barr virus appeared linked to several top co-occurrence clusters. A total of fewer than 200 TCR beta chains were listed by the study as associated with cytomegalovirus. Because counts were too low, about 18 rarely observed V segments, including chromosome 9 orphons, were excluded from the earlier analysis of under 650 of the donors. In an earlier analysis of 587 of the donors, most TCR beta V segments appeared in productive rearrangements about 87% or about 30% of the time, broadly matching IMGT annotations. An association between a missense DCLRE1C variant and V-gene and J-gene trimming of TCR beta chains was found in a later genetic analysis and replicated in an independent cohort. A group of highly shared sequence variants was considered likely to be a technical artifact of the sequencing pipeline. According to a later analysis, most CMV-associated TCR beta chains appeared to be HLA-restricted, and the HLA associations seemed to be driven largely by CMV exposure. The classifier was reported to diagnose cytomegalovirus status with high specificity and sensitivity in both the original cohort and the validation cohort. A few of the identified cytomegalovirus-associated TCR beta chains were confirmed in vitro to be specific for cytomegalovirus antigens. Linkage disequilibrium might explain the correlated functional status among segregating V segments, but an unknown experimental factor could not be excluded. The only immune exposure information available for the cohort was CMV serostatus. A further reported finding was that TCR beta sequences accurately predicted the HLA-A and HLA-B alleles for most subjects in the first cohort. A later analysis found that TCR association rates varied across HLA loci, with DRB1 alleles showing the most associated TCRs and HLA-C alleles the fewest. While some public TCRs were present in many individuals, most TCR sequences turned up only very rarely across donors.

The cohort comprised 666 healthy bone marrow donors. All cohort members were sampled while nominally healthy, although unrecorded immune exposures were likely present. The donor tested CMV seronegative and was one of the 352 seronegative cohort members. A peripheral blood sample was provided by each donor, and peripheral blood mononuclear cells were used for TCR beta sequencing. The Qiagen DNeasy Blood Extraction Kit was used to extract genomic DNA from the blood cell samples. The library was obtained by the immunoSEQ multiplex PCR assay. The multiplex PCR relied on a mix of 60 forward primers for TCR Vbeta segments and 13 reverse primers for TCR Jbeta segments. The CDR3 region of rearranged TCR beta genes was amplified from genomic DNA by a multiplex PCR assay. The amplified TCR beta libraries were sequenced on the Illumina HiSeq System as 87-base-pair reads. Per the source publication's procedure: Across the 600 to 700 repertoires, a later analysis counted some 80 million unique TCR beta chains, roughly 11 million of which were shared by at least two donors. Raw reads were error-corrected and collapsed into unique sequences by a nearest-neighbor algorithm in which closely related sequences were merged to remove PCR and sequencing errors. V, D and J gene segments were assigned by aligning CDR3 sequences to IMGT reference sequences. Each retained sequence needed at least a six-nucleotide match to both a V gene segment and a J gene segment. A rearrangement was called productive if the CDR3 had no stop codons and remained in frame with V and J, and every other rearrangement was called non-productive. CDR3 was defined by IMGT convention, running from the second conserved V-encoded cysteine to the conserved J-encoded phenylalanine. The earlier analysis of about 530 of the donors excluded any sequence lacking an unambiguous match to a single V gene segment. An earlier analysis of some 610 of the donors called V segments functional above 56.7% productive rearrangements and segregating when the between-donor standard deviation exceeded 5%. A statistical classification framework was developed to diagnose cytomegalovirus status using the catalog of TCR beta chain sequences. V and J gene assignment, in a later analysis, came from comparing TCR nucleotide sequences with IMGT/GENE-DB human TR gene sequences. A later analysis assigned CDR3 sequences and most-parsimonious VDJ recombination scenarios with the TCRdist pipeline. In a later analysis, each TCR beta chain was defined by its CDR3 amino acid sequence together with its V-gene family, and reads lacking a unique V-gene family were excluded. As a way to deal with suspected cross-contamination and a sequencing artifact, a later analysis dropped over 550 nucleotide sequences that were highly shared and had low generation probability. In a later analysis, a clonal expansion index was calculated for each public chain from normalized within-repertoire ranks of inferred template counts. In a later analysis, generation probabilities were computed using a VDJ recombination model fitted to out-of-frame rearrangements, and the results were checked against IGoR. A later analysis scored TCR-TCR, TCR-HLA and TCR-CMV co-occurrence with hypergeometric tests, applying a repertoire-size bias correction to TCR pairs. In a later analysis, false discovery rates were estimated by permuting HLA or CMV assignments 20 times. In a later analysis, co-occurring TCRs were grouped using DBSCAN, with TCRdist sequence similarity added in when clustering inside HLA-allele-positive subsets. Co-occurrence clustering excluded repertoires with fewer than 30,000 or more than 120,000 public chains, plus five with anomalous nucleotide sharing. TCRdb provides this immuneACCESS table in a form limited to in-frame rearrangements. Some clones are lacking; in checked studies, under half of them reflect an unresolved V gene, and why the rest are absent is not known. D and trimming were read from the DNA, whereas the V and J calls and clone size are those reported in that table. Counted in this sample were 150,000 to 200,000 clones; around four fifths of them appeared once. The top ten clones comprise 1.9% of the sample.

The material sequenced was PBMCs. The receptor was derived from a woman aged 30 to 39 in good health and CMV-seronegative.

The sequenced DNA is TGTGCCTGGAGACTCCAGACAGGAGCTAACTATGGCTACACCTTC. This gives the protein CAWRLQTGANYGYTF. The chain is encoded by TRBV30 joined to TRBJ1-2, with TRBD1 tentatively as D gene (6 bases match). The CDR3 spans 15 residues, from the cysteine through the phenylalanine. The sequence is cut down to CDR3 DNA, 45 bases in frame from base 1. The germline V gene encodes CDR1 GTSNPN and CDR2 SVGIG (reference sequence). V was cut back by 3 bases and J by 0 bases, leaving a gap of 14 bases between them.